A selection of T cell receptor beta chains follows, all from one sample in a study of CXCR3-negative and CXCR3-positive naive CD8 T cells. TCRdb reanalyzed the 5' RACE reads, giving one entry per CDR3 protein sequence and no DNA. Its table lists 70,000 to 100,000 distinct CDR3 sequences. The sequenced sample was naive CXCR3- CD8+ T cells from blood. The source of these receptors is a human donor in good health. Some clones in this sample may be carry-over from other donors' samples. CDR3s include the opening cysteine and the closing phenylalanine or tryptophan.

cdr3_length	v_call	j_call	cdr3_aa
11	TRBV29-1	TRBJ1-1	CSVKGGTEAFF
13	TRBV7-9	TRBJ1-2	CASYGQPLYGYTF
14	TRBV28	TRBJ2-1	CASRLAGGVNEQFF
16	TRBV12-3/TRBV12-4	TRBJ2-3	CASSSSIRGGWDTQYF
14	TRBV21-1	TRBJ2-7	CASTTPGGFYEQYF
14	TRBV28	TRBJ2-2	CASSFGPNTGELFF
15	TRBV7-2	TRBJ2-5	CASIPHLGLGETQYF
16	TRBV7-9	TRBJ2-1	CASSSTVGPTYNEQFF
15	TRBV5-6	TRBJ2-1	CASSLMDRGYNEQFF
16	TRBV10-3	TRBJ2-7	CAISGAPGQGAGEQYF
15	TRBV5-1	TRBJ2-7	CASSPGTDESYEQYF
17	TRBV4-3	TRBJ1-2	CASSQERQGSYFYGYTF
21	TRBV5-1	TRBJ2-2	CASSLFALDREDLVDTGELFF
12	TRBV29-1	TRBJ2-7	CSVGAPDYEQYF
14	TRBV3-1	TRBJ2-3	CASSQDLGQDTQYF
13	TRBV5-1	TRBJ1-1	CASSLQGATEAFF
15	TRBV29-1	TRBJ2-7	CSVGGFDRGWYEQYF
15	TRBV6-1	TRBJ1-6	CASRGFSSYNSPLHF
15	TRBV29-1	TRBJ2-1	CSVERAGRSGNEQFF
16	TRBV5-6	TRBJ2-3	CASSLPPSGGVDTQYF
16	TRBV27	TRBJ2-2	CASSPMASGTTGELFF
12	TRBV29-1	TRBJ1-1	CSATLYDTEAFF